A single sample gave rise to the 18 T cell receptor beta chains below, sequenced in a study of blood T cell repertoires in COVID-19. Method: immunoSEQ multiplex PCR; TCRdb's copy keeps in-frame clones and lacks some. This sample has under 450,000 clones, with 70% to 90% found just once. The sequenced sample consisted of PBMCs or T cells enriched from blood (not recorded which). The receptor source for this set is a man under 40 who had recovered from COVID-19.

J is TRBJ2-7 and V is TRBV5-6; tentative D call: TRBD1 (6 bases). The CDR3 totals 14 residues. The ends were cut back, 4 bases at V and 3 bases at J, with 14 bases in the middle. The V gene's germline CDR1 is SGHDT and CDR2 YYEEEE. CDR3 DNA: TGTGCCAGCAGCCAGTGGACAGATATCTACGAGCAGTACTTC. Amino acids: CASSQWTDIYEQYF.

The chain combines TRBV19 with TRBJ1-6, with 10 bases identical to TRBD1. The CDR3 extends over 17 amino acids. V trimming: 4 bases; J trimming: 0 bases; junction bases outside the gene matches: 3. Germline V gene lookup returns CDR1 LNHDA and CDR2 SQIVND (reference sequence). This chain's CDR3 is CASSTDRGSSYNSPLHF. For the CDR3, the DNA is TGTGCCAGTAGTACGGACAGGGGGAGCTCCTATAATTCACCCCTCCACTTT.

The chain uses TRBV6-5 and TRBJ1-6; D gene ambiguous. With 2 bases removed from V and 10 bases from J, the gap between germline ends came to 18 bases. Germline V gene sequence: CDR1 MNHEY, CDR2 SVGAGI. This CDR3 comprises 16 residues. DNA of the CDR3: TGTGCCAGCAGTTACCTAATGACGGGCCGGGGATCACCCCTCCACTTT. It specifies CASSYLMTGRGSPLHF.

The rearrangement joins TRBV6-5 to TRBJ1-2; 8 nucleotides align to TRBD1. V lost 2 bases and J lost 6; bases outside the gene matches: 8. CDR1 and CDR2 from the germline V gene are MNHEY and SVGAGI. The CDR3 consists of 15 residues. CDR3 bases: TGTGCCAGCAGTTACACACCGCAGGGGGCGAATGGCTACACCTTC. As protein: CASSYTPQGANGYTF.

V gene TRBV5-4 combines with J gene TRBJ1-1, with 9 bases fitting TRBD1. Germline assignment: CDR1 SGHNT and CDR2 YYREEE (reference sequence). Trimming took 4 bases from V and 5 from J; bases not matched to a gene: 6. The CDR3 loop spans 14 amino acids. The CDR3, as DNA: TGTGCCAGCAGCCCGGGACAGGGTGGGACTGAAGCTTTCTTT. Translated, it gives CASSPGQGGTEAFF.

This chain uses TRBV3-1 (or the pseudogene TRBV3-2) with TRBJ2-3; 8 bases map to TRBD2. The CDR3 spans 14 residues. After removal of 4 bases from V and 4 bases from J, the junction contained 4 bases not matched to a gene. From germline, CDR1 is LGHDT and CDR2 YNNKEL (reference sequence). CDR3 coding DNA: TGTGCCAGCAGCCCCCGGGGGGGAGCAGATACGCAGTATTTT. Translating it yields CASSPRGGADTQYF.

Points on this clone: Within the sample, other DNA sequences also encode this same CDR3. V and J are TRBV7-9 and TRBJ1-5, with D possibly TRBD1 on 5 matching bases. V lost 5 bases and J 6 bases, leaving 8 bases between the germline ends. This CDR3 has 12 residues. Germline CDR1 reads SEHNR; CDR2 reads FQNEAQ (reference sequence). The CDR3 DNA reads as TGTGCCAGCAGCCTGCAGGGTCAGCCCCAGCATTTT. Amino acid sequence: CASSLQGQPQHF.

The chain combines TRBV4-1 with TRBJ1-6, with D maybe TRBD1 (6 bases). The germline gives CDR1 MGHRA, CDR2 YSYEKL. This CDR3 spans 18 amino acids. V was clipped by 1 base and J by 0 bases, with 13 bases between them. The CDR3 sequence is CASSQVRQAGSYNSPLHF. DNA for the CDR3: TGCGCCAGCAGCCAAGTCAGACAGGCGGGCTCCTATAATTCACCCCTCCACTTT.

The V gene is TRBV7-9, the J gene TRBJ2-2, with D perhaps matching TRBD1 (5 bases). The germline V and J ends were trimmed by 5 bases and 5 bases, with 18 bases remaining between them. The CDR3 is 16 amino acids. Germline CDR1 SEHNR, CDR2 FQNEAQ (reference sequence). In nucleotides, the CDR3 is TGTGCCAGCAGCGCTCAGGGTGAAAGATCTACCGGGGAGCTGTTTTTT. Translating it yields CASSAQGERSTGELFF.

V usage is TRBV4-3 and J usage is TRBJ2-5; 9 bases map to TRBD1. The CDR3 is 16 amino acids. The V and J ends lost 0 bases and 5 bases, in that order; junction bases with no gene match: 7. Looked up from germline, CDR1 is LGHNA and CDR2 is YSLEER. CDR3 in amino acids: CASSQDYGTGKETQYF. CDR3 DNA: TGCGCCAGCAGCCAAGATTACGGGACAGGGAAGGAGACCCAGTACTTC.

This clone was observed once. The chain combines TRBV4-1 with TRBJ1-1; a weak D match, TRBD1 (5 bases). V lost 1 base and J 4 bases, leaving 13 bases between the germline ends. The CDR3 consists of 15 residues. Germline V gene data show CDR1 as MGHRA and CDR2 as YSYEKL. The CDR3 loop reads CASSQAIGRATEAFF. The DNA of the CDR3 is TGCGCCAGCAGCCAAGCCATCGGCAGGGCCACTGAAGCTTTCTTT.

The chain employs TRBV12-3 or TRBV12-4 and TRBJ1-1, with unresolved D. The CDR3 has 13 amino acids. Trimming removed 3 bases at V and 5 bases at J, with 10 bases between. CDR3 amino acids: CASSFAGRTEAFF. The CDR3 nucleotides read TGTGCCAGCAGTTTTGCAGGAAGGACTGAAGCTTTCTTT.

This chain connects TRBV18 to TRBJ1-2; 8 bases agree with TRBD1. CDR3 length: 15 residues. With V trimmed by 6 bases and J by 1 base, 7 bases remained unmatched. CDR1 is KGHSH, CDR2 LQKENI, per germline. CDR3 sequence: CASSPPTGDNYGYTF. The CDR3 DNA reads TGTGCCAGCTCCCCGCCGACAGGGGATAACTATGGCTACACCTTC.

The chain joins TRBV11-2 to TRBJ1-2; maybe TRBD1 (5 bases). The length of the CDR3 is 16 residues. V was pared by 5 bases and J by 3 bases, with 19 bases between. Germline CDR1 is SGHAT and CDR2 is FQNNGV. In nucleotides, the CDR3 is TGTGCCAGCAGCCAGGATACACAGACAGCCTACTATGGCTACACCTTC. It encodes CASSQDTQTAYYGYTF.

The rearrangement uses TRBV5-1 and TRBJ1-6; D is possibly TRBD1 (5 bases). The germline gives CDR1 SGHRS, CDR2 YFSETQ. The CDR3 length is 17 residues. V lost 1 base and J lost 6, with 17 bases in between. The CDR3 reads CASSLSVGGELNSPLHF. CDR3 sequence (DNA): TGCGCCAGCAGCTTGAGTGTCGGGGGGGAGCTTAATTCACCCCTCCACTTT.

The chain is built from TRBV6-5 and TRBJ1-1; 9 nucleotides line up with TRBD1. This CDR3 comprises 14 residues. Germline V gives CDR1 MNHEY, CDR2 SVGAGI. V shed 4 bases and J 3 bases; nucleotides not matched to a gene: 3. The CDR3: CASSFRQGDTEAFF. In nucleotides, the CDR3 is TGTGCCAGCAGTTTCCGACAGGGGGACACTGAAGCTTTCTTT.

CDR3 coding DNA: TGTGCCAGCAGCTTAGGCCGAGGTCCGCGCTATGGCTACACCTTC. It is translated as CASSLGRGPRYGYTF. This chain connects TRBV13 to TRBJ1-2; D is uncertain. Germline values: CDR1 PRHDT, CDR2 FYEKMQ (reference sequence). The V end lost 0 bases, the J end lost 4 bases, and 12 bases lay between the germline ends. CDR3 length: 15 amino acids.

The chain carries TRBV30 and TRBJ2-6, with TRBD1 as a possible D gene (6 bases). Germline values: CDR1 GTSNPN, CDR2 SVGIG (reference sequence). V dropped 0 bases and J dropped 0 bases, with 21 bases sitting between them. The CDR3 totals 20 residues. The chain's CDR3 is CAWSVTADRSLFSGANVLTF. The CDR3 DNA is TGTGCCTGGAGTGTAACGGCCGACAGGAGCCTTTTCTCTGGGGCCAACGTCCTGACTTTC. The complete variable domain, with remaining parts taken from reference TRBV30 and TRBJ2-6, reads SQTIHQWPATLVQPVGSPLSLECTVEGTSNPNLYWYRQAAGRGLQLLFYSVGIGQISSEVPQNLSASRPQDRQFILSSKKLLLSDSGFYLCAWSVTADRSLFSGANVLTFGAGSRLTVL.